The 9 T cell receptor beta chains listed next were all sequenced from one sample in a study of blood T cell repertoires in COVID-19. The assay was immunoSEQ multiplex PCR, and TCRdb's table has in-frame clones only and misses some. Of about 76,000 clones in the sample, around 91% were seen once. The specimen was peripheral blood. These receptors were collected from a human donor in a cohort sampled during active COVID-19.

The chain has TRBV9 and TRBJ2-7; D perhaps matches TRBD2 (6 bases). This CDR3 region has 13 residues. Per the germline V gene, CDR1 is SGDLS and CDR2 is YYNGEE. Trimming took off 3 bases at V and 5 bases at J, with 12 bases between the two ends. CDR3 residues: CASSADGGHEQYF. CDR3 bases: TGTGCCAGCAGCGCGGACGGAGGGCACGAGCAGTACTTC.

V is TRBV30 and J is TRBJ2-4; D possibly corresponds to TRBD1 (5 bases). Germline loops: CDR1 GTSNPN, CDR2 SVGIG (reference sequence). V was pared by 3 bases and J by 9 bases, with 15 bases between. CDR3 length: 13 residues. CDR3 sequence: CAWSSGDRAIQYF. The CDR3 DNA follows: TGTGCCTGGAGCTCAGGAGACAGAGCCATTCAGTACTTC.

V is TRBV10-3 and J is TRBJ2-1; TRBD2 matches 8 bases. The V gene's germline CDR1 is ENHRY and CDR2 SYGVKD. Trimming at V came to 1 base and at J to 2 bases, leaving 4 bases not matched to a gene. The CDR3 contains 16 residues. As DNA, the CDR3 is TGTGCCATCAGTGAGTTGACTAGCGTCCCCTACAATGAGCAGTTCTTC. The encoded protein is CAISELTSVPYNEQFF.

The chain employs TRBV19 and TRBJ2-2; D remains ambiguous. In germline, CDR1 is LNHDA, CDR2 SQIVND (reference sequence). This CDR3 is built from 15 residues. Deletions cut 6 bases from V and 4 bases from J, with 15 bases between. CDR3 residues: CASRRIQSITGELFF. The CDR3 DNA is TGTGCCAGTAGGCGTATACAGTCAATCACCGGGGAGCTGTTTTTT.

V is TRBV9 and J is TRBJ2-7; 7 bases are a match to TRBD1. The germline V gene encodes CDR1 SGDLS and CDR2 YYNGEE. Trimming removed 0 bases from V and 5 bases from J; junction bases left unmatched: 11. The CDR3 sequence is 16 residues long. The CDR3 DNA reads TGTGCCAGCAGCGTAGGGGACAGTCTAGGTCACAACGAGCAGTACTTC. It yields the protein CASSVGDSLGHNEQYF.

This clone was counted a single time. The chain's CDR3 is CASSQGGRGYTF. CDR3 nucleotide sequence: TGTGCCAGCAGCCAAGGGGGGCGCGGCTACACCTTC. The J gene is TRBJ1-2, the V gene TRBV3-1 (or the pseudogene TRBV3-2), with a possible D match to TRBD1 (6 bases). This CDR3 has 12 amino acids. Germline V lookup: CDR1 LGHDT, CDR2 YNNKEL (reference sequence). Trimming stripped 1 base from V and 8 bases from J, with 8 bases between.

This clone was found a few times. This chain uses TRBV4-1 with TRBJ2-2; perhaps TRBD1 as D (7 bases). The germline gives CDR1 MGHRA, CDR2 YSYEKL. CDR3 length equals 19 residues. Trimming removed 1 base at V and 4 bases at J, with 22 bases between. The CDR3 here is CASSQVIRRRGRITGELFF. The CDR3, as DNA: TGCGCCAGCAGCCAAGTTATCCGGCGGAGGGGGCGAATCACCGGGGAGCTGTTTTTT.

The rearrangement links TRBV4-3 to TRBJ1-4, with D unclear. The V gene lost 1 base and the J gene lost 8 bases, with 11 bases spanning the gap. This CDR3 has 14 amino acids. Germline loops: CDR1 LGHNA, CDR2 YSLEER. CDR3 DNA: TGCGCCAGCAGCCAAGTAGACAACCCCGAAAAACTGTTTTTT. The encoded protein is CASSQVDNPEKLFF.

This sequence joins TRBV19 and TRBJ1-5; weak D call: TRBD1 (5 bases). Deletions cut 4 bases from V and 3 bases from J, with 7 bases between. Germline CDR1 reads LNHDA; CDR2 reads SQIVND (reference sequence). This CDR3 has 13 amino acids. CDR3 amino acids: CASSKQDNQPQHF. The CDR3 nucleotides read TGTGCCAGTAGTAAACAGGACAATCAGCCCCAGCATTTT. Using reference TRBV19 and TRBJ1-5 for the parts outside the CDR3, the full variable domain is DGGITQSPKYLFRKEGQNVTLSCEQNLNHDAMYWYRQDPGQGLRLIYYSQIVNDFQKGDIAEGYSVSREKKESFPLTVTSAQKNPTAFYLCASSKQDNQPQHFGDGTRLSIL.